A single count supports the clone carrying this T cell receptor beta chain. In the study's own analysis: Reference gene primer amplification in the assay estimated nucleated cell counts. TCRdb's copy holds only in-frame clones and misses some; the assay was immunoSEQ multiplex PCR. V and J calls and clone size are given by that table; D and trimming were obtained from the DNA. The sample includes about 30,000 clones, approximately 92% seen only once; the top ten take about 17%. The data originate from a study of blood T cell repertoires in COVID-19. Study-wide background: From T cells, B-cell-depleted T cells, or PBMCs came the material, which was cDNA or gDNA.

The V end lost 5 bases, the J end lost 0 bases, and 16 bases lay between the germline ends. The germline CDR1 and CDR2 sequences are MDHEN and SYDVKM. This CDR3 has 16 residues. The clonotype comes from an older man with acute or convalescent COVID-19. The sample was peripheral blood. This rearrangement joins TRBV28 to TRBJ1-1, with D unresolved. The CDR3 bases are TGTGCCAGCAGTCCCCCCTTTTTTCGGGTGAACACTGAAGCTTTCTTT. It is translated as CASSPPFFRVNTEAFF.